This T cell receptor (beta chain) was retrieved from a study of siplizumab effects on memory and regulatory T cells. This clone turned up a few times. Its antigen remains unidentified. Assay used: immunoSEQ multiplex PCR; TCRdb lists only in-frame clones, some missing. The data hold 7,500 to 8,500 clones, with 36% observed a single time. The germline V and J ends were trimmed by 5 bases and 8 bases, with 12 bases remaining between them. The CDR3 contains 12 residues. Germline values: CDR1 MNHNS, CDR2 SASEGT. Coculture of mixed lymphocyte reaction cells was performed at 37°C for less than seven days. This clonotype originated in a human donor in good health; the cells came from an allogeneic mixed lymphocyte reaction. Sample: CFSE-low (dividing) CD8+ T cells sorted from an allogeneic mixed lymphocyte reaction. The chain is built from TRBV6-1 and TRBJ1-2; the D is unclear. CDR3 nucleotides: TGTGCCAGCAGTTCTGGAATGGAAGGCTACACCTTC. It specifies CASSSGMEGYTF.